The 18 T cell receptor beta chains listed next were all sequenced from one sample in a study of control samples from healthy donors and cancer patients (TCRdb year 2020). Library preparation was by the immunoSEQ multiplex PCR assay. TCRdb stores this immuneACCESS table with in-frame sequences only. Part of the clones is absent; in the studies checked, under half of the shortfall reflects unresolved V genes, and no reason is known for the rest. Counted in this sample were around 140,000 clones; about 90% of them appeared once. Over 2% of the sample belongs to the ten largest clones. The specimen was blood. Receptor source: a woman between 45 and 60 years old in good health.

CDR3 bases: TGTGCCAGCAGCCCAGGACAGGAATGGGCCAATGAGCAGTTCTTC. Its protein product is CASSPGQEWANEQFF. The rearrangement links TRBV14 to TRBJ2-1; 7 nucleotides align to TRBD1. The CDR3 sequence is 15 residues long. Germline V gene lookup returns CDR1 SGHDN and CDR2 FVKESK. The ends lost 4 bases at V and 6 bases at J; junction bases unmatched: 9.

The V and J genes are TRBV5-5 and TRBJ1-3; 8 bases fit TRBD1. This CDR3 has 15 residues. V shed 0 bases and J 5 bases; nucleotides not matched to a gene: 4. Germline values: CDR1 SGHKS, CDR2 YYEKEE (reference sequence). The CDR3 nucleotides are TGTGCCAGCAGCTTGGAAGGGACAGGAAGAAACACCATATATTTT. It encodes CASSLEGTGRNTIYF.

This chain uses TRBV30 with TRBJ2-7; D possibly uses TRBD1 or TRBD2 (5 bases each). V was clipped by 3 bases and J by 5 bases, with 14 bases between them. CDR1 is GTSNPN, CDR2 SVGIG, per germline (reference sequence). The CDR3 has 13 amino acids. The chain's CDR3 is CAWSGLGPNEQYF. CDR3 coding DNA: TGTGCCTGGAGCGGGCTGGGACCTAACGAGCAGTACTTC.

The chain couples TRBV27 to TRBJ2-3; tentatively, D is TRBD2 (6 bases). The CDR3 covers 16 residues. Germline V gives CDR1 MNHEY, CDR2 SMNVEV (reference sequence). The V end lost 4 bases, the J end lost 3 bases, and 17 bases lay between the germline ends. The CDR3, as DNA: TGTGCCAGCAGTTGGAGGGCCGCTCGAAGTACAGATACGCAGTATTTT. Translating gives CASSWRAARSTDTQYF.

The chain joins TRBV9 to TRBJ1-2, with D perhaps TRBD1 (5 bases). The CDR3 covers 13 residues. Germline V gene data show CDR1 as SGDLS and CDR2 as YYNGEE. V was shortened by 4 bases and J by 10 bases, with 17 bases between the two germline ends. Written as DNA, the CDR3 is TGTGCCAGCAGCTCTCGGCAGGGATGGTACTACACCTTC. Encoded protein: CASSSRQGWYYTF. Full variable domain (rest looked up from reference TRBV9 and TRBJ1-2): DSGVTQTPKHLITATGQRVTLRCSPRSGDLSVYWYQQSLDQGLQFLIQYYNGEERAKGNILERFSAQQFPDLHSELNLSSLELGDSALYFCASSSRQGWYYTFGSGTRLTVV.

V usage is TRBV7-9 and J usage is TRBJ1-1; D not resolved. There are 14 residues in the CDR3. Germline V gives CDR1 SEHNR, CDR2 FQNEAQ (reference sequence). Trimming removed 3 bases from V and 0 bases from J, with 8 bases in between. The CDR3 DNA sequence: TGTGCCAGCAGCTTTCTGGGCATGAACACTGAAGCTTTCTTT. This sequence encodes CASSFLGMNTEAFF.

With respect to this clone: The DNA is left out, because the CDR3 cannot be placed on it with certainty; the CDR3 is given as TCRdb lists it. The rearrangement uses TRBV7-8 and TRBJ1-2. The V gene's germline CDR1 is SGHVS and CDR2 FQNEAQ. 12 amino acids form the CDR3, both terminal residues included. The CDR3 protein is CASSVGPGALAF.

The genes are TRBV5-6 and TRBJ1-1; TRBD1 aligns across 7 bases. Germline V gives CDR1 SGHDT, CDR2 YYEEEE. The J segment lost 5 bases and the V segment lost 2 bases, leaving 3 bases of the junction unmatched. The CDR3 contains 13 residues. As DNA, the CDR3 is TGTGCCAGCAGCTTAGGGGGCAGGACTGAAGCTTTCTTT. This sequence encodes CASSLGGRTEAFF.

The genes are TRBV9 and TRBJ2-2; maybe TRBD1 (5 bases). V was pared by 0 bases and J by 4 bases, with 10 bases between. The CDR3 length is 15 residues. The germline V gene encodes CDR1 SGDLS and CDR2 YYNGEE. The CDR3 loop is CASSVGGHLTGELFF. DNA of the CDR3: TGTGCCAGCAGCGTAGGAGGACACCTCACCGGGGAGCTGTTTTTT.

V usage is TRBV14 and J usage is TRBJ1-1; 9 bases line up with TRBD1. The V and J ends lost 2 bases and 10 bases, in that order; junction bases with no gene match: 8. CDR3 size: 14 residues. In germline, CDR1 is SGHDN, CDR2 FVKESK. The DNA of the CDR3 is TGTGCCAGCAGCCAAATGGGACAGGGAGTTAGAGCTTTCTTT. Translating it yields CASSQMGQGVRAFF.

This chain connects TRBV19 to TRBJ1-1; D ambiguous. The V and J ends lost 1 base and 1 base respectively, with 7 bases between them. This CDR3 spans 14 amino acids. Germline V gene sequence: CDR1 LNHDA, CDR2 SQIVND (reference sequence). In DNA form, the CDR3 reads TGTGCCAGTAGTATAGTCATCCCGAACACTGAAGCTTTCTTT. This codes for CASSIVIPNTEAFF.

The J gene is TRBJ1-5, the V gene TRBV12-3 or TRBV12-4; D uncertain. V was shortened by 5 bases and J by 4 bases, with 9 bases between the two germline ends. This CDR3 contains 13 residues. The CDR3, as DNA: TGTGCCAGCAGTCCAGAGCATAATCAGCCCCAGCATTTT. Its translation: CASSPEHNQPQHF.

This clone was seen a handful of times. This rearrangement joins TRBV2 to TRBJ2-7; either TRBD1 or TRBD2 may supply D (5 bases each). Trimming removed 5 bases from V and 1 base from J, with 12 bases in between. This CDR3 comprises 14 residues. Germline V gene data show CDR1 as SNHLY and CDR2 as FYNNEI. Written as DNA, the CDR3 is TGTGCCAGCAGTCGGGGCCCGCCGTCCTACGAGCAGTACTTC. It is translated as CASSRGPPSYEQYF.

CDR3 amino acids: CASSGEQGVAETQYF. The CDR3 DNA follows: TGTGCCAGCAGTGGGGAACAGGGAGTGGCCGAGACCCAGTACTTC. The chain couples TRBV2 to TRBJ2-5; tentative D call: TRBD1 (6 bases). From germline, CDR1 is SNHLY and CDR2 FYNNEI. The V end lost 4 bases, the J end lost 5 bases, and 17 bases lay between the germline ends. This CDR3 region has 15 residues.

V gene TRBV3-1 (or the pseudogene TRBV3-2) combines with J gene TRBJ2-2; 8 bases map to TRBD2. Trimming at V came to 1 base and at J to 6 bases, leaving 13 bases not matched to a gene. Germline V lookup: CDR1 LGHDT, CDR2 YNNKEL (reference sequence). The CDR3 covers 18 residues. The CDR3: CASSQGLAGIIGSGELFF. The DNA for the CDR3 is TGTGCCAGCAGCCAAGGTTTAGCGGGGATTATTGGCTCCGGGGAGCTGTTTTTT.

The CDR3 region has the DNA TGTGCCAGTAGTATGACAGGAAAGGATTCACCCCTCCACTTT. This encodes CASSMTGKDSPLHF. This chain joins TRBV19 and TRBJ1-6; a possible D gene is TRBD1 (6 bases). V dropped 3 bases and J dropped 8 bases, with 11 bases sitting between them. Germline V lookup: CDR1 LNHDA, CDR2 SQIVND (reference sequence). This CDR3 comprises 14 residues. Using reference TRBV19 and TRBJ1-6 for the parts outside the CDR3, the full variable domain is DGGITQSPKYLFRKEGQNVTLSCEQNLNHDAMYWYRQDPGQGLRLIYYSQIVNDFQKGDIAEGYSVSREKKESFPLTVTSAQKNPTAFYLCASSMTGKDSPLHFGNGTRLTVT.

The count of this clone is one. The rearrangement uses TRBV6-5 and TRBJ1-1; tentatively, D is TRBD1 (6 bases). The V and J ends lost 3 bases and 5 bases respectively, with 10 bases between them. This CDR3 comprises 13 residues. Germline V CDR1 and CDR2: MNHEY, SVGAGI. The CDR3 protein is CASSYTGTTEAFF. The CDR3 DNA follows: TGTGCCAGCAGTTATACAGGGACTACTGAAGCTTTCTTT.

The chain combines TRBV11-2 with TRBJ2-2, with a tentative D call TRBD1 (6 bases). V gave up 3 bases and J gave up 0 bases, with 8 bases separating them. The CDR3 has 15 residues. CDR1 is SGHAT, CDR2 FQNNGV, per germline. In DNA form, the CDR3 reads TGTGCCAGCAGCTTTAACAGGGCGAACACCGGGGAGCTGTTTTTT. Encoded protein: CASSFNRANTGELFF.